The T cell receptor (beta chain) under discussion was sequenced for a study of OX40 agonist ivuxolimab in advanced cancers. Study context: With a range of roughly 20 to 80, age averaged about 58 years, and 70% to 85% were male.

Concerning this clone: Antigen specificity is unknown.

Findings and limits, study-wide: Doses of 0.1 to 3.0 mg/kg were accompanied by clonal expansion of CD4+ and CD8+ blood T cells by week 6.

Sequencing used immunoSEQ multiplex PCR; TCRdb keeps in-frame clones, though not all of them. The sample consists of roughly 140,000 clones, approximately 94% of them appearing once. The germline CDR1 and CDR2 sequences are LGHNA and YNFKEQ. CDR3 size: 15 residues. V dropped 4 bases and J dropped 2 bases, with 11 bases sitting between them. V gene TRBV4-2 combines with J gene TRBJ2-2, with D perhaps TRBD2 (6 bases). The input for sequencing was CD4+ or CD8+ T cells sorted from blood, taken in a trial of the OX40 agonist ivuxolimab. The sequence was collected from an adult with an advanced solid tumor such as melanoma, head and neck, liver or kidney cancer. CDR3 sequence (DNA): TGTGCCAGCAGCCCCGAGGGAGGTAACACCGGGGAGCTGTTTTTT. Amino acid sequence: CASSPEGGNTGELFF.